These 28 T cell receptor beta chains share one sample of origin, sequenced in a study of vaccination and CD4 T cells after COVID-19. Once obtained from cultured CD4+ T cells, the DNA was sequenced using the Oncomine TCR Beta short-read assay. TCRdb re-called the PCR reads through MiXCR, storing one row per CDR3 protein. The sample has roughly 9,800 distinct CDR3 sequences, around two fifths seen once. The antigens for these receptors are not known. Sample treatment: roughly 10-day PBMC culture with coronavirus spike peptide pools or control peptides (ViraFEST assay). Gathering of the CD4+ T cells, from the unexposed donor, took place before the COVID-19 pandemic (2011-2018). Sequencing was carried out using CD4+ T cells from blood, cultured in vitro. These TCRs come from a human donor in good health.

The chain is built from TRBV6-1 and TRBJ1-1; 8 nucleotides agree with TRBD1. This CDR3 is 14 amino acids long. Germline V gene lookup returns CDR1 MNHNS and CDR2 SASEGT. The J segment lost 1 base and the V segment lost 6 bases, leaving 4 bases of the junction unmatched. The CDR3 bases are TGTGCCAGCAGAGACAGGGGAAGGAACACTGAAGCTTTCTTT. It translates to CASRDRGRNTEAFF.

V and J are TRBV7-8 and TRBJ1-6; the D gene is possibly TRBD1 (5 bases). V lost 3 bases, J lost 7 bases, and 10 bases lay in between. CDR3 length: 14 amino acids. Germline V lookup: CDR1 SGHVS, CDR2 FQNEAQ. The CDR3 loop is CASSLAGPNSPLHF. DNA of the CDR3: TGTGCCAGCAGCTTGGCGGGGCCGAATTCACCCCTCCACTTT.

The chain recombines TRBV4-1 with TRBJ2-3; the match to TRBD2 covers 8 bases. The CDR3 covers 17 residues. J gave up 2 bases and V 0 bases, and 7 bases lay outside the gene matches. The V gene's germline CDR1 is MGHRA and CDR2 YSYEKL. The CDR3 sequence: CASSQDGGGGFTDTQYF. In nucleotides, the CDR3 is TGCGCCAGCAGCCAAGATGGCGGCGGGGGGTTCACAGATACGCAGTATTTT.

In its sample, this clonotype was seen a few times. The gene calls are TRBV5-5 and TRBJ1-2, with D perhaps matching TRBD1 (5 bases). The length of the CDR3 is 14 residues. The V gene lost 0 bases and the J gene lost 1 base, with 7 bases spanning the gap. The V gene's germline CDR1 is SGHKS and CDR2 YYEKEE (reference sequence). The DNA for the CDR3 is TGTGCCAGCAGCTTGGAAGGGGTTAACTATGGCTACACCTTC. This codes for CASSLEGVNYGYTF.

This chain links TRBV20-1 with TRBJ2-2, with 13 bases aligning to TRBD2. Germline CDR1 reads DFQATT; CDR2 reads SNEGSKA (reference sequence). J gave up 7 bases and V 5 bases, and 7 bases lay outside the gene matches. This CDR3 is built from 15 residues. The CDR3 here is CSAQTSGRANGELFF. In nucleotides, the CDR3 is TGCAGTGCTCAAACTAGCGGGAGGGCCAACGGGGAGCTGTTTTTT.

The V and J genes are TRBV2 and TRBJ2-3; the D is unclear. Between the trimmed V and J ends, which lost 1 base and 12 bases, there was a span of 17 bases. This CDR3 region has 14 residues. Germline lookup yields CDR1 SNHLY and CDR2 FYNNEI. CDR3 sequence: CASSEVSTKAPQYF. CDR3 bases: TGTGCCAGCAGTGAAGTCAGTACTAAAGCCCCACAGTATTTT.

The chain joins TRBV5-1 to TRBJ1-1; D remains ambiguous. The CDR3 length is 14 residues. V gave up 4 bases and J gave up 4 bases, with 14 bases separating them. CDR1 SGHRS and CDR2 YFSETQ come from the germline V gene. CDR3 coding DNA: TGCGCCAGCAGCCAGGACCGGTCGGGCACTGAAGCTTTCTTT. Translated: CASSQDRSGTEAFF.

The chain has TRBV7-2 and TRBJ2-3; D gene ambiguous. Germline assignment: CDR1 SGHTA and CDR2 FQGNSA. The CDR3 is made up of 13 amino acids. V lost 5 bases and J 7 bases, leaving 13 bases between the germline ends. The CDR3 DNA follows: TGTGCCAGCAGCGCACTCCGAGGCTATACGCAGTATTTT. As protein: CASSALRGYTQYF.

V usage is TRBV5-1 and J usage is TRBJ1-6, with TRBD1 identical over 7 bases. The CDR3 contains 16 residues. Germline V gene data show CDR1 as SGHRS and CDR2 as YFSETQ. After removal of 4 bases from V and 1 base from J, the junction contained 5 bases not matched to a gene. CDR3 sequence (DNA): TGCGCCAGCAGCCGACAGGGAAGGTCCTATAATTCACCCCTCCACTTT. It is translated as CASSRQGRSYNSPLHF. The full variable domain, completed using reference TRBV5-1 and TRBJ1-6, is KAGVTQTPRYLIKTRGQQVTLSCSPISGHRSVSWYQQTPGQGLQFLFEYFSETQRNKGNFPGRFSGRQFSNSRSEMNVSTLELGDSALYLCASSRQGRSYNSPLHFGNGTRLTVT.

The V and J genes are TRBV27 and TRBJ1-2; TRBD1 might be the D (6 bases). Germline V CDR1 and CDR2: MNHEY, SMNVEV (reference sequence). Trimming shortened V by 5 bases and J by 6 bases, and 22 bases separated the two germline ends. This CDR3 spans 16 amino acids. Here the CDR3 reads CASSVIRPGGPDGYTF. The CDR3 coding sequence is TGTGCCAGCAGTGTCATCCGCCCGGGGGGCCCGGATGGCTACACCTTC.

This clonotype occurred a few times. This chain joins TRBV7-2 and TRBJ1-2; D ambiguous. Germline V lookup: CDR1 SGHTA, CDR2 FQGNSA. Trimming shortened V by 5 bases and J by 4 bases, and 8 bases separated the two germline ends. The CDR3 contains 12 residues. The CDR3 bases are TGTGCCAGCAGCCCCGACCTCTATGGCTACACCTTC. This sequence encodes CASSPDLYGYTF.

This clonotype was detected a few times. The chain links TRBV20-1 to TRBJ2-3, with a possible D match to TRBD1 (6 bases). V lost 6 bases and J lost 4, with 14 bases in between. Germline CDR1 is DFQATT and CDR2 is SNEGSKA (reference sequence). The CDR3 is 13 amino acids. This CDR3 reads CSAAQGWADTQYF. The CDR3 nucleotides read TGCAGTGCGGCACAGGGTTGGGCAGATACGCAGTATTTT.

This clonotype was observed a handful of times. CDR3 nucleotide sequence: TGTGCCAGCAGTTACTCGACAGGGGGCGAGGCTGAAGCTTTCTTT. It encodes CASSYSTGGEAEAFF. The V and J genes are TRBV6-5 and TRBJ1-1; 10 bases are shared with TRBD1. There are 15 residues in the CDR3. The germline V gene encodes CDR1 MNHEY and CDR2 SVGAGI. J lost 6 bases, V lost 0 bases, and 4 bases had no gene match.

The chain recombines TRBV7-2 with TRBJ1-6; D call uncertain. This CDR3 is built from 18 residues. Looked up from germline, CDR1 is SGHTA and CDR2 is FQGNSA. V lost 5 bases and J 0 bases, leaving 17 bases between the germline ends. The CDR3 is CASSPALPGASYNSPLHF. As DNA, the CDR3 is TGTGCCAGCAGCCCCGCTCTCCCGGGAGCCTCCTATAATTCACCCCTCCACTTT.

This clonotype was seen only a few times. V is TRBV19 and J is TRBJ1-2; D may be TRBD1 (5 bases). The CDR3 length is 16 residues. Germline V gives CDR1 LNHDA, CDR2 SQIVND (reference sequence). Trimming removed 3 bases from V and 4 bases from J, with 18 bases in between. The chain's CDR3 is CASSIVFGRQSYGYTF. The DNA for the CDR3 is TGTGCCAGTAGTATCGTTTTCGGCAGACAGTCCTATGGCTACACCTTC.

This clonotype has only a few counts. V is TRBV20-1 and J is TRBJ2-3; a possible D gene is TRBD1 (6 bases). Per the germline V gene, CDR1 is DFQATT and CDR2 is SNEGSKA (reference sequence). V was clipped by 4 bases and J by 1 base, with 15 bases between them. CDR3 length: 15 residues. The CDR3, as DNA: TGCAGTGCTAACTCCGTTGGGGGCCGCACAGATACGCAGTATTTT. Protein product: CSANSVGGRTDTQYF.

The chain combines TRBV5-1 with TRBJ2-7, with a tentative D call TRBD1 (6 bases). Germline assignment: CDR1 SGHRS and CDR2 YFSETQ. This CDR3 has 16 amino acids. V lost 4 bases to trimming and J lost 0 bases, with 17 bases between them. The CDR3 region is CASSRFYRESSYEQYF. Written as DNA, the CDR3 is TGCGCCAGCAGCAGATTCTACAGGGAGAGCTCCTACGAGCAGTACTTC. Filled out from reference TRBV5-1 and TRBJ2-7, the complete variable domain reads KAGVTQTPRYLIKTRGQQVTLSCSPISGHRSVSWYQQTPGQGLQFLFEYFSETQRNKGNFPGRFSGRQFSNSRSEMNVSTLELGDSALYLCASSRFYRESSYEQYFGPGTRLTVT.

This clonotype is categorized as medium-sized. The V gene is TRBV6-1, the J gene TRBJ2-3; D uncertain. CDR1 is MNHNS, CDR2 SASEGT, per germline. There are 11 residues in the CDR3. Deletions cut 11 bases from V and 6 bases from J, with 12 bases between. This CDR3 reads CAARQSDTQYF. In nucleotides, the CDR3 is TGTGCCGCACGTCAGAGTGATACGCAGTATTTT.

A few counts support this clonotype. The rearrangement joins TRBV6-1 to TRBJ1-5, with a weak D call TRBD1 (6 bases). The germline V gene has CDR1 MNHNS and CDR2 SASEGT. This CDR3 comprises 17 residues. The V end was cut by 6 bases, the J end by 0 bases, with 18 bases between. CDR3 amino acids: CASRFAGGPNSNQPQHF. CDR3 coding DNA: TGTGCCAGCAGATTCGCCGGGGGCCCAAATAGCAATCAGCCCCAGCATTTT.

V usage is TRBV6-2 or TRBV6-3 and J usage is TRBJ1-5, with TRBD1 identical over 8 bases. The V gene's germline CDR1 is MNHEY and CDR2 SVGEGT. The CDR3 is 15 residues long. J was trimmed by 7 bases and V by 5 bases; bases with no gene match: 10. The CDR3, as DNA: TGTGCCAGCAGTCCTCGTAGGCAGGGGGCCCAGCCCCAGCATTTT. This translates into CASSPRRQGAQPQHF.

The table lists this clonotype with a few counts. J is TRBJ1-1 and V is TRBV12-3 or TRBV12-4; D is ambiguous. The CDR3 contains 11 residues. V was cut by 7 bases and J by 3 bases, with 6 bases left in between. DNA of the CDR3: TGTGCCAGCAACCTGGACACTGAAGCTTTCTTT. Its protein product is CASNLDTEAFF.

J is TRBJ2-1 and V is TRBV19, with D perhaps TRBD1 (7 bases). Trimming cost V 3 bases and J 15 bases, with 18 bases left between them. The CDR3 covers 13 residues. CDR1 is LNHDA and CDR2 is SQIVND in the germline V gene (reference sequence). In nucleotides, the CDR3 is TGTGCCAGTAGTATGAGGAGGCGGGACAGCCTGTTCTTC. This encodes CASSMRRRDSLFF. The complete variable domain, with remaining parts taken from reference TRBV19 and TRBJ2-1, reads DGGITQSPKYLFRKEGQNVTLSCEQNLNHDAMYWYRQDPGQGLRLIYYSQIVNDFQKGDIAEGYSVSREKKESFPLTVTSAQKNPTAFYLCASSMRRRDSLFFGPGTRLTVL.

The chain couples TRBV20-1 to TRBJ1-1; D gene unclear. Trimming pared 0 bases from V and 2 bases from J, leaving 7 bases between. This CDR3 has 13 amino acids. Germline V gene lookup returns CDR1 DFQATT and CDR2 SNEGSKA (reference sequence). For the CDR3, the DNA is TGCAGTGCTAGAGATTTGGGTAACACTGAAGCTTTCTTT. This encodes CSARDLGNTEAFF.

This clonotype was recorded a few times. This chain joins TRBV10-2 and TRBJ1-5; TRBD1 matches 7 bases. V was clipped by 4 bases and J by 7 bases; unmatched bases: 4. CDR1 is WSHSY and CDR2 is SAAADI in the germline V gene. The CDR3 is made up of 13 amino acids. CDR3 in DNA: TGCGCCAGCAGTGGGTCAGGGGGACAGCCCCAGCATTTT. It yields the protein CASSGSGGQPQHF.

This clonotype was detected a few times. The rearrangement joins TRBV19 to TRBJ2-1, with D tentatively TRBD1 (6 bases). Trimming removed 10 bases at V and 6 bases at J, with 13 bases between. Germline V gene sequence: CDR1 LNHDA, CDR2 SQIVND (reference sequence). This CDR3 has 12 residues. This CDR3 is CATTDRFNEQFF. DNA of the CDR3: TGTGCCACCACGGACAGATTCAATGAGCAGTTCTTC.

V and J are TRBV5-1 and TRBJ1-2; TRBD1 is a possible D gene (5 bases). The CDR3 contains 15 residues. The V end was cut by 7 bases, the J end by 0 bases, with 16 bases between. Germline lookup yields CDR1 SGHRS and CDR2 YFSETQ. The CDR3 here is CASSYGASPNYGYTF. The CDR3 region has the DNA TGCGCCAGCTCGTACGGGGCAAGCCCTAACTATGGCTACACCTTC. Full variable domain (missing parts from reference TRBV5-1 and TRBJ1-2): KAGVTQTPRYLIKTRGQQVTLSCSPISGHRSVSWYQQTPGQGLQFLFEYFSETQRNKGNFPGRFSGRQFSNSRSEMNVSTLELGDSALYLCASSYGASPNYGYTFGSGTRLTVV.

The V call is TRBV30, the J call TRBJ2-7; D gene uncertain. V gave up 1 base and J gave up 2 bases, with 12 bases separating them. This CDR3 region has 14 residues. Germline-derived CDR1 and CDR2 are GTSNPN and SVGIG (reference sequence). CDR3 sequence: CAWSGGTRPYEQYF. For the CDR3, the DNA is TGTGCCTGGAGTGGGGGAACCCGACCCTACGAGCAGTACTTC.

The chain links TRBV4-3 to TRBJ2-4; 7 nucleotides agree with TRBD1. CDR1 is LGHNA and CDR2 is YSLEER in the germline V gene. The CDR3 is made up of 14 amino acids. With 2 bases clipped from V and 6 bases from J, the junction kept 4 bases outside the gene matches. CDR3 protein: CASSQTTGRNIQYF. DNA for the CDR3: TGCGCCAGCAGCCAAACGACAGGGAGAAACATTCAGTACTTC.